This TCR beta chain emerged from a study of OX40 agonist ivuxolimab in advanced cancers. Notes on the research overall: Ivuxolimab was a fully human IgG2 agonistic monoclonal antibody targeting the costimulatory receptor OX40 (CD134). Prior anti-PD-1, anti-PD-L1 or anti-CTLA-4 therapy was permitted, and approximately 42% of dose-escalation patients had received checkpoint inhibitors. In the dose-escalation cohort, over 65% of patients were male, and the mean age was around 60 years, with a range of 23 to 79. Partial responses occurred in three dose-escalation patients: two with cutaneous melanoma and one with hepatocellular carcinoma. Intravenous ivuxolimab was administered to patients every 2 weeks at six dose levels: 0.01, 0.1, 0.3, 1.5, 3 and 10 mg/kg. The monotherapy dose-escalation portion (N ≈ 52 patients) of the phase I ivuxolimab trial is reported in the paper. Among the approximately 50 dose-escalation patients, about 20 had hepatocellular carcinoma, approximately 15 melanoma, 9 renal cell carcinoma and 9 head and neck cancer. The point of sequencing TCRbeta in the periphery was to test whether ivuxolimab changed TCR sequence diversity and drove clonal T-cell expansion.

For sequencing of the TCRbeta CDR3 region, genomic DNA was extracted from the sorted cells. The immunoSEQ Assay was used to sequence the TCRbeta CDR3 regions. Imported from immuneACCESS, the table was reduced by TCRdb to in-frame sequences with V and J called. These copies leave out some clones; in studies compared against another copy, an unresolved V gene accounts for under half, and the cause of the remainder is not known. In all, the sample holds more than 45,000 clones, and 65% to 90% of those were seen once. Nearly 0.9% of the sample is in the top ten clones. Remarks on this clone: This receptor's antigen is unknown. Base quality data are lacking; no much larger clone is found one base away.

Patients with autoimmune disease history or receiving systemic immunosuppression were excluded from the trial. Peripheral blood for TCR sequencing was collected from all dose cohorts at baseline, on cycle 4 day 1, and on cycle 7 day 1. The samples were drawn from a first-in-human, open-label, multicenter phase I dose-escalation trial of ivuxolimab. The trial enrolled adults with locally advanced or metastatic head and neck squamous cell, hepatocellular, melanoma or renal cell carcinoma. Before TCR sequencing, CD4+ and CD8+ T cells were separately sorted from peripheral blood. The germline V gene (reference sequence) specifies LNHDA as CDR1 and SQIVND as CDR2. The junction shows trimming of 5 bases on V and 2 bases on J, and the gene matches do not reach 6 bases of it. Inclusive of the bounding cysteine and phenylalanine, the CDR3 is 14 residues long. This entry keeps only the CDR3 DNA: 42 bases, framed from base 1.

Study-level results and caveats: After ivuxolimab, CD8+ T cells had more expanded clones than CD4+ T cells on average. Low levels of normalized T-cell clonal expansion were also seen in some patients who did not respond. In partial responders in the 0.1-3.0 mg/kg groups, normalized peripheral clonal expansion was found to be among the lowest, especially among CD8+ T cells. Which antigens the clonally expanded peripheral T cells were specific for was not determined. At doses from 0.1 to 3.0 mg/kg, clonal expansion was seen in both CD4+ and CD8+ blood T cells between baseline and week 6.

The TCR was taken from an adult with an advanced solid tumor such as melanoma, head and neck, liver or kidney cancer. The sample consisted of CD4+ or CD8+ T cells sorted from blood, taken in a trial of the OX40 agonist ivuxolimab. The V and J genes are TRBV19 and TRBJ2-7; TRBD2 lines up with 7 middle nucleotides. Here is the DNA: TGTGCCAGTAGTCAAACTAGCGTAGCCTACGAGCAGTACTTC. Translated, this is CASSQTSVAYEQYF.